The clone carrying this TCR beta chain was counted once. Its antigen is not known. The sample comes from a study of radiotherapy plus CTLA-4 blockade in lung cancer. Study-level information: Objective response was observed in around a sixth of patients, and disease control in 30% to 35%.

Generated by immunoSEQ multiplex PCR, the TCRdb table keeps only in-frame clones and is missing some. The table shows about 25,000 clones, with around 71% occurring only once. Study results and caveats: Reports state that early shifts in blood T cell clones, with interferon-beta, best predicted response. Among blood TCR repertoires after radiotherapy plus ipilimumab, tumor-derived clones expanded.

The TCR originated in a human donor with non-small cell lung cancer whose response to radiotherapy plus ipilimumab could not be evaluated. The source material was peripheral blood, sampled from a patient treated with radiotherapy plus ipilimumab.

The CDR3 DNA reads as TGTGCCAGCAGCTTAGACGTACGGACGCAGTATTTT. Residues: CASSLDVRTQYF. The chain combines TRBV7-9 with TRBJ2-3; D ambiguous. V gave up 1 base and J gave up 9 bases, with 8 bases separating them. The CDR3 is 12 amino acids. The germline CDR1 and CDR2 sequences are SEHNR and FQNEAQ (reference sequence). Complete variable domain (other parts from reference TRBV7-9 and TRBJ2-3): DTGVSQNPRHKITKRGQNVTFRCDPISEHNRLYWYRQTLGQGPEFLTYFQNEAQLEKSRLLSDRFSAERPKGSFSTLEIQRTEQGDSAMYLCASSLDVRTQYFGPGTRLTVL.